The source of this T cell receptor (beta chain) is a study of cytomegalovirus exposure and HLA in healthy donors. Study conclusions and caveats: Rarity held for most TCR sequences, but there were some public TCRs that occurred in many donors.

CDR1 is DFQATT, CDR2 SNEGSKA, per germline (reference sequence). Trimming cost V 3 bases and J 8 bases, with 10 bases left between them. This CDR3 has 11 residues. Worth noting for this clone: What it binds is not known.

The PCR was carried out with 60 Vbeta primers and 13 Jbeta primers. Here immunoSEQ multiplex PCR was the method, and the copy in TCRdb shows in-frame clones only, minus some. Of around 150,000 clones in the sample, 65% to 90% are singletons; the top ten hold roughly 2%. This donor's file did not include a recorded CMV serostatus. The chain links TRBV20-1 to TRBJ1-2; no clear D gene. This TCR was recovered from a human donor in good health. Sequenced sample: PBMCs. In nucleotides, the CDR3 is TGCAGTGCTAGGGGTGACACAGGCTACACCTTC. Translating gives CSARGDTGYTF.